The entry that follows covers one T cell receptor (beta chain) sequence. Its target antigen remains unknown. No per-base quality is available; no much larger clone lies one base away. In total, just over 650 healthy bone marrow donors made up the cohort. All cohort members were sampled while nominally healthy, although unrecorded immune exposures were likely present. The donor was CMV seronegative and belonged to the group of several hundred seronegative cohort members. Each donor provided a peripheral blood sample, and peripheral blood mononuclear cells were used for TCR beta sequencing. Genomic DNA was extracted from the blood cell samples with the Qiagen DNeasy Blood Extraction Kit. The sample belongs to a study of cytomegalovirus exposure and HLA in healthy donors (TCRdb year 2017). General notes on the study: An earlier analysis of several hundred of the donors reported about 300 Gb of sequence data and 117 million unique TCR beta sequences obtained from 150 million to 200 million T cells. A later genetic analysis took genome-wide SNP genotypes for about 55% of the roughly 670 donors and used that subset as a discovery cohort. Donor age, sex, ethnicity and CMV serostatus were compiled alongside the repertoire data. High-throughput TCR immunosequencing, statistical association of individual TCRs with disease status, and machine learning were combined to predict cytomegalovirus infection status. To decide whether each TCR beta V gene segment behaved as functional or pseudogenic, an earlier analysis of some 600 of the donors relied on high-throughput TCR beta sequencing. In addition to the first cohort of roughly 700 subjects, a separate validation cohort of approximately 110 different subjects was used. Among the roughly 400 genotyped donors, around 81% belonged to the genetic ancestry cluster associated with self-reported Caucasian donors. The study used immunosequencing to profile the T cell repertoires of approximately 690 subjects and linked those repertoires to cytomegalovirus serostatus. Among some 400 genotyped donors of the cohort, an average of about 220,000 unique TCR beta nucleotide sequences was sequenced per donor, of which about 18% were non-productive. Typing coverage varied by locus: about 620-640 donors for A, B, C, DRB1 and DQB1; roughly 500 for DQA1; 606 for DPA1; approximately 450 for DPB1. The study aimed to test whether signatures of past pathogen exposure could be identified by cataloging public T cell receptors. A later analysis re-examined previously published TCR beta repertoires from about 700 donors and added high-resolution HLA genotyping to investigate patterns of TCR occurrence. Every discovery cohort repertoire had been produced on one sequencing platform. HLA typing covered class I and class II loci at four-digit resolution. Around 330 gigabases of sequencing data and approximately 92 million unique TCR sequences made up an early release that covered approximately 700 HLA-typed donors. Rather than using new phenotypic data, the later analysis identified candidate immune exposures from TCR beta sequences and from how often those sequences occurred across donors. A few DR-DQ haplotypes were treated as single units for association and clustering because of strong linkage in the cohort.

Receptors were amplified or captured by the immunoSEQ multiplex PCR assay. A mixture of 60 forward primers for TCR Vbeta segments and 13 reverse primers for TCR Jbeta segments was used in the multiplex PCR. The CDR3 region of rearranged TCR beta genes was amplified from genomic DNA with a multiplex PCR assay. The amplified TCR beta libraries were sequenced on the Illumina HiSeq System as 87-base-pair reads. As for how the authors treated the data: A later analysis tallied 70 million to 100 million unique TCR beta chains across the 666 repertoires, and approximately 12 million of those chains were shared by two or more donors. Raw reads were error-corrected and collapsed into unique sequences with a nearest-neighbor algorithm that merged closely related sequences to remove PCR and sequencing errors. To assign V, D and J gene segments, CDR3 sequences were aligned to IMGT reference sequences. For a sequence to be retained, a match of at least six nucleotides to both a V gene segment and a J gene segment was required. Rearrangements were called productive when the CDR3 lacked stop codons and stayed in frame with V and J; all others were non-productive. Following IMGT convention, CDR3 was defined as the stretch from the second conserved V-encoded cysteine to the conserved J-encoded phenylalanine. The earlier analysis of 500 to 600 of the donors excluded sequences that lacked an unambiguous match to a single V gene segment. An earlier analysis of some 500 of the donors classified V segments as functional when productive rearrangements were above 56.7% and as segregating when the standard deviation between donors was above 5%. A statistical classification framework was developed to diagnose cytomegalovirus status using the catalog of TCR beta chain sequences. In a later analysis, V and J genes were assigned by comparing TCR nucleotide sequences against IMGT/GENE-DB human TR gene sequences. In a later analysis, CDR3 sequences and most-parsimonious VDJ recombination scenarios were assigned using the TCRdist pipeline. In a later analysis, every TCR beta chain was defined by the combination of its CDR3 amino acid sequence and its V-gene family, and reads without a unique V-gene family were dropped. A later analysis removed several hundred highly shared, low-generation-probability nucleotide sequences to deal with suspected cross-contamination and a sequencing artifact. In a later analysis, a clonal expansion index for each public chain was calculated from normalized within-repertoire ranks of inferred template counts. A later analysis computed generation probabilities with a VDJ recombination model fitted to out-of-frame rearrangements, and checked the results against IGoR. Hypergeometric tests were used in a later analysis to score TCR-TCR, TCR-HLA and TCR-CMV co-occurrence, with a repertoire-size bias correction applied to the TCR pairs. A later analysis estimated false discovery rates by permuting HLA or CMV assignments 20 times. In a later analysis, co-occurring TCRs were grouped using DBSCAN, with TCRdist sequence similarity added in when clustering inside HLA-allele-positive subsets. Repertoires with fewer than 30,000 or more than 120,000 public chains, plus five repertoires with anomalous nucleotide sharing, were excluded from co-occurrence clustering. TCRdb carries this immuneACCESS record with in-frame sequences only. Its versions omit some clonotypes, under half of them owing to an unresolved V gene in the studies checked, with the rest unexplained. V and J calls and clone size are as listed in that table; D and trimming were resolved from the DNA. The sample table shows under 200,000 clones, and around 75% are seen once. The ten largest clonotypes hold 1.5% to 2% of the sample.

The germline ends are 11 bases apart after V is trimmed by 1 base and J by 7 bases. CDR1 and CDR2 were assigned from the germline V gene as LGHNA and YSLEER. The CDR3 has 14 amino acids, counting the end cysteine and phenylalanine. Solely the CDR3 DNA is kept, with 42 bases framed from the first base. General findings and caveats noted by the study authors: Most TCR sequences were seen in very few donors, while some public TCRs were found in many individuals. According to a later analysis, parvovirus B19, influenza, CMV and Epstein-Barr virus appeared linked to several top co-occurrence clusters. Only TCR beta chains were sequenced in this cohort, and the absence of alpha or paired-chain data limited detectable features. Cytomegalovirus status was reported to be diagnosed by the classifier with high specificity and sensitivity in both the original and validation cohorts. Correlated functional status among segregating V segments might be attributable to linkage disequilibrium, but an unknown experimental factor could not be ruled out. The authors suggested that the approach could potentially be extended to other disease states and immunological phenotypes. The earlier analysis of around 600 of the donors excluded roughly 16 rarely observed V segments, including chromosome 9 orphons, because counts were too low. In an earlier analysis of more than 500 of the donors, most TCR beta V segments appeared in productive rearrangements about 87% or about 30% of the time, broadly matching IMGT annotations. In a later analysis, most CMV-associated TCR beta chains were found to appear HLA-restricted, with HLA associations seemingly driven largely by CMV exposure. According to a later genetic analysis, donors in an Asian-associated ancestry cluster had fewer N-insertions in productive TCRs than the roughly 700-donor mean. Roughly uniform sequencing depth across donors was assumed in presence/absence analyses, although this assumption may not hold. In a later analysis, HLA-associated TCR beta chains were found to be more clonally expanded and to have lower generation probabilities than equally common non-associated chains. The study listed 164 TCR beta chains as associated with cytomegalovirus. According to a later analysis, TCR association rates differed among HLA loci, with DRB1 alleles showing the most associated TCRs and HLA-C alleles showing the fewest. A cluster of highly shared sequence variants was judged likely to be a technical artifact of the sequencing pipeline. A later analysis associated about 17,000 TCR beta sequences with specific HLA alleles at a false discovery rate of 0.05. A further reported finding was that TCR beta sequences accurately predicted the HLA-A and HLA-B alleles for most subjects in the first cohort. Immune exposure information for the cohort was limited to CMV serostatus. Some IMGT-functional V segments, including TRBV6-2 and TRBV6-3, could not be told apart with the 87-base-pair reads, so those segments were excluded. A few of the identified cytomegalovirus-associated TCR beta chains were confirmed in vitro to be specific for cytomegalovirus antigens. Because some donors lacked HLA typing at each locus, the association tests relied only on the typed subset. When HLA alleles, especially DR and DQ, strongly co-occurred, TCR associations were difficult to assign to individual alleles. An association between a missense DCLRE1C variant and V-gene and J-gene trimming of TCR beta chains was found in a later genetic analysis and replicated in an independent cohort.

This sequence originates from a woman aged 30 to 39 in good health and CMV-seronegative. The rearrangement joined TRBV4-3 to TRBJ2-4; the D gene is not confidently resolved. Input material: PBMCs. The CDR3 reads CASSQGHDRNIQYF. In nucleotide form, the sequence is TGCGCCAGCAGCCAAGGACACGATAGGAACATTCAGTACTTC.